This TCR beta chain comes out of a study of cytomegalovirus exposure and HLA in healthy donors. Points on this clone: Antigen specificity is unknown.

Findings and caveats of the study: Presence/absence analyses assumed roughly uniform sequencing depth across donors. V segments that were indistinguishable, TRBV6-2 and TRBV6-3 among them, were omitted from analysis. Data from an earlier analysis indicated that most TCR beta V segments were productive either about 90% or about 30% of the time. Later analysis associated a missense DCLRE1C variant with TCR beta V- and J-gene trimming.

The V gene's germline CDR1 is SGHRS and CDR2 YFSETQ. The CDR3 spans 15 residues. V shed 4 bases, J shed 0 bases, and the junction held 3 bases outside the gene matches. PCR employed 60 Vbeta and 13 Jbeta primers. The protocol was immunoSEQ multiplex PCR, while the TCRdb copy is restricted to in-frame clones and leaves out a portion. The table for this sample gives around 210,000 clones. This clonotype was sampled from a woman aged 25 to 39 in good health and CMV-seropositive. Sequencing was done on a sample of PBMCs. The chain recombines TRBV5-1 with TRBJ2-7; 11 nucleotides match TRBD2. CDR3 bases: TGCGCCAGCAGCGTGACTAGCGGGGCCTCCTACGAGCAGTACTTC. This encodes CASSVTSGASYEQYF.